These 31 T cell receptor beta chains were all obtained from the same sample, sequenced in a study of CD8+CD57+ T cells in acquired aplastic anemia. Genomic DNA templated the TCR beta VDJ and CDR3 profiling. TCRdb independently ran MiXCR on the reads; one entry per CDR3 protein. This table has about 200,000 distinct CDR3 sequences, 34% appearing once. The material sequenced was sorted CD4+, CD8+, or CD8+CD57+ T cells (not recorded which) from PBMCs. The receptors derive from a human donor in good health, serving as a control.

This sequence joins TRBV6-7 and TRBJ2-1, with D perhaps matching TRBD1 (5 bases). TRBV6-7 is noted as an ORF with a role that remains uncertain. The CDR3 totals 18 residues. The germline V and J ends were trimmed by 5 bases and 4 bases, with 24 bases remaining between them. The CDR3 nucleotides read TGTGCCAGCAGTCGATCCTTACAGTGGGTGGGGCTTTACAATGAGCAGTTCTTC. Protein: CASSRSLQWVGLYNEQFF.

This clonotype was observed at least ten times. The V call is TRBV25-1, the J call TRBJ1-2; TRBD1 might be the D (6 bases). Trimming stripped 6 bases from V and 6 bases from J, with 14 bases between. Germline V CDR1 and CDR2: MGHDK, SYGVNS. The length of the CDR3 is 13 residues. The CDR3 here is CASRGDKLNGYTF. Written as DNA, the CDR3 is TGTGCCAGCAGGGGGGACAAATTGAATGGCTACACCTTC.

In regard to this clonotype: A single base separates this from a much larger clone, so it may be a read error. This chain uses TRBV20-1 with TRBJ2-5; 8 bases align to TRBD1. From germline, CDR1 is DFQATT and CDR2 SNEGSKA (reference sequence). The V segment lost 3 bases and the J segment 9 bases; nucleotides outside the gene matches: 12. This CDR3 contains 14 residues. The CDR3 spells CSASPTGVKEAQYF. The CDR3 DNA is TGCAGTGCTAGCCCGACAGGGGTTAAGGAGGCCCAGTACTTC.

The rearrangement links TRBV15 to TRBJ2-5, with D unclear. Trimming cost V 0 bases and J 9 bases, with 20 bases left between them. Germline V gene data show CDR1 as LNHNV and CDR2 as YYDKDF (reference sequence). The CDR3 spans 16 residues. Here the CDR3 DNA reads TGTGCCACCAGCAGAGAGTCAGCCTATAGCAATCAGCCCCAGTACTTC. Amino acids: CATSRESAYSNQPQYF.

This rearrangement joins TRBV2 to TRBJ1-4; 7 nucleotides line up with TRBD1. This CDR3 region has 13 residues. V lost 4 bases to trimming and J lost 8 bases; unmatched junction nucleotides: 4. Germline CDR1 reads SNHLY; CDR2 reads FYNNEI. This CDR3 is CASSGQGGEKLFF. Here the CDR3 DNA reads TGTGCCAGCAGTGGACAGGGTGGAGAAAAACTGTTTTTT.

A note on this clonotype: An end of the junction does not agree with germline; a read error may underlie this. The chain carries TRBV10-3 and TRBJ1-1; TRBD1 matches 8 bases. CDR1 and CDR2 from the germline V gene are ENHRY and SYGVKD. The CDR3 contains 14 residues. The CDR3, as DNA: TGTGCCAGCAGTACGGACAGGGACTACACCGAAGCTTTCTTT. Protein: CASSTDRDYTEAFF.

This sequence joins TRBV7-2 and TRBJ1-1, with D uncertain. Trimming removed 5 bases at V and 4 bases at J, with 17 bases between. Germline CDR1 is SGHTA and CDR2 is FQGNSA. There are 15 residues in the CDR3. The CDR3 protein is CASSKEVTLGTEAFF. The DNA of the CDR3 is TGTGCCAGCAGCAAAGAGGTGACCCTAGGCACTGAAGCTTTCTTT.

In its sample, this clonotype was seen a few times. The CDR3 reads CASSLGQGVTDTQYF. Here the CDR3 DNA reads TGTGCCAGCAGCTTAGGACAGGGGGTTACAGATACGCAGTATTTT. The chain recombines TRBV5-4 with TRBJ2-3; 10 bases match TRBD1. The CDR3 totals 15 residues. Germline CDR1 and CDR2: SGHNT and YYREEE (reference sequence). The J segment lost 3 bases and the V segment lost 2 bases, leaving 3 bases of the junction unmatched.

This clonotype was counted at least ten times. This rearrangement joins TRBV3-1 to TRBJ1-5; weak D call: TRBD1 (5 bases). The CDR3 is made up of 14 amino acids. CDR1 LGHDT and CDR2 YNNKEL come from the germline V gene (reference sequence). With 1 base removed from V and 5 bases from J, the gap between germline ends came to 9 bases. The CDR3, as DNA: TGTGCCAGCAGCCAAGGGGGACGGGATCAGCCCCAGCATTTT. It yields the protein CASSQGGRDQPQHF.

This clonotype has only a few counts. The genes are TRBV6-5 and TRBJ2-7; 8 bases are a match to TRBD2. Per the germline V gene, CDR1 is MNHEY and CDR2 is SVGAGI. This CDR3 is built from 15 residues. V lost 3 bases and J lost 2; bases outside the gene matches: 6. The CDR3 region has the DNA TGTGCCAGCAGTTATAGACTAGCGACGACCTACGAGCAGTACTTC. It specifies CASSYRLATTYEQYF.

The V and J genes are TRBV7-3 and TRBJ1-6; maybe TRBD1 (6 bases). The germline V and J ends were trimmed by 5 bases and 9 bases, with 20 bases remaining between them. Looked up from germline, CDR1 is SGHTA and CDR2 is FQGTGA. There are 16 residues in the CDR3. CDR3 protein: CASSKGGGVDSSPLHF. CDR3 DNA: TGTGCCAGCAGCAAGGGGGGAGGGGTAGATAGTTCACCCCTCCACTTT.

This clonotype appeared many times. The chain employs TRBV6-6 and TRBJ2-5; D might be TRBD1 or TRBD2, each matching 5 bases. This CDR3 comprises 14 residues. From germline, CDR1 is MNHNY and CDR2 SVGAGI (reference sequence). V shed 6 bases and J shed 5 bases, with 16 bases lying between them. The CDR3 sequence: CASSPGTIRETQYF. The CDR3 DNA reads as TGTGCCAGCAGCCCCGGGACGATCAGGGAGACCCAGTACTTC.

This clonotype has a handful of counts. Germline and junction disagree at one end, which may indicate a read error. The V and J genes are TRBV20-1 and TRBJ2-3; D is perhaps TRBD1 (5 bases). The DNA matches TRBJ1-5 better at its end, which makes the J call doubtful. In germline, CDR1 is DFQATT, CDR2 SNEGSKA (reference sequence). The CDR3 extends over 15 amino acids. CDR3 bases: TGCAGTGCTCGAGATAGACTAGCGGGGCGAGATACGCAGCATTTT. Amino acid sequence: CSARDRLAGRDTQHF.

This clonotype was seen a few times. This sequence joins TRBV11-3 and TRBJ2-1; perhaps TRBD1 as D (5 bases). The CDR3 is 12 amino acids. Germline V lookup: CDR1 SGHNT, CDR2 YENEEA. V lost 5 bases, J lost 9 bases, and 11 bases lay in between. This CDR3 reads CASSPGWGEQFF. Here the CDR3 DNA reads TGTGCCAGCAGCCCAGGGTGGGGTGAGCAGTTCTTC. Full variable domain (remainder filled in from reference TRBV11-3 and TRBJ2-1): EAGVVQSPRYKIIEKKQPVAFWCNPISGHNTLYWYLQNLGQGPELLIRYENEEAVDDSQLPKDRFSAERLKGVDSTLKIQPAELGDSAVYLCASSPGWGEQFFGPGTRLTVL.

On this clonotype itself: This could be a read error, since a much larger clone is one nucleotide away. The CDR3 nucleotides read TGCAGTGCCACTACAAGGGGGCGCGGGGAGACCCGGTACTTC. This sequence encodes CSATTRGRGETRYF. The chain employs TRBV20-1 and TRBJ2-5; a weak D match, TRBD1 (7 bases). The CDR3 length is 14 residues. Germline lookup yields CDR1 DFQATT and CDR2 SNEGSKA (reference sequence).

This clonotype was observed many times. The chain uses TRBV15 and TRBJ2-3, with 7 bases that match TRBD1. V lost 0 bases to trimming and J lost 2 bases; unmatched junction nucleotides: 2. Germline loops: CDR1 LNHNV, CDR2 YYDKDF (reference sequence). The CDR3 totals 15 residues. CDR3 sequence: CATSRDGQDTDTQYF. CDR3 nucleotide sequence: TGTGCCACCAGCAGAGACGGACAGGACACAGATACGCAGTATTTT. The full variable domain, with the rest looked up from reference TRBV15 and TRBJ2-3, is DAMVIQNPRYQVTQFGKPVTLSCSQTLNHNVMYWYQQKSSQAPKLLFHYYDKDFNNEADTPDNFQSRRPNTSFCFLDIRSPGLGDTAMYLCATSRDGQDTDTQYFGPGTRLTVL.

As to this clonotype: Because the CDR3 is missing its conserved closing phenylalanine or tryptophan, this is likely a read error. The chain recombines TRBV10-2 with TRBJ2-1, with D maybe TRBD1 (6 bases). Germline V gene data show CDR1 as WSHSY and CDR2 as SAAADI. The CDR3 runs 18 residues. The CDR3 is CASGEPTRGRNSYNEQFL. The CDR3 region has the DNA TGCGCCAGCGGTGAGCCAACCAGGGGTCGGAACTCCTACAATGAGCAGTTCCTC.

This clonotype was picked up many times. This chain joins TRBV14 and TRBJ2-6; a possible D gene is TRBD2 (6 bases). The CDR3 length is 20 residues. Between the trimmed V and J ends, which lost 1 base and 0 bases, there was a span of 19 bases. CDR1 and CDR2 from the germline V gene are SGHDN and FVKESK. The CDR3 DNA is TGTGCCAGCAGCCAAGCTCAGCCAGCCGTGCGGGGCTCTGGGGCCAACGTCCTGACTTTC. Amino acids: CASSQAQPAVRGSGANVLTF.

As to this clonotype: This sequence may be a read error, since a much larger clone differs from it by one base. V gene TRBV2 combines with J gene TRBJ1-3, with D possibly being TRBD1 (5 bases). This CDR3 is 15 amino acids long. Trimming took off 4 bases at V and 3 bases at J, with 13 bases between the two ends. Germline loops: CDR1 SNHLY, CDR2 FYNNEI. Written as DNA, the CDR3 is TGTGCCAGCAGTGTCGGGGGATACTATGGAAACACCATATATTTT. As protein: CASSVGGYYGNTIYF.

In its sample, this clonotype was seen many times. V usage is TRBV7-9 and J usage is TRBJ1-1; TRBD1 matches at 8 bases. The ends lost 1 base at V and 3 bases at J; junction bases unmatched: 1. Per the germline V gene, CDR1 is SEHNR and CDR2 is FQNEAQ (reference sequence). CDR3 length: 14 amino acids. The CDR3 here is CASSLGQGYTEAFF. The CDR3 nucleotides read TGTGCCAGCAGCTTAGGACAGGGGTACACTGAAGCTTTCTTT.

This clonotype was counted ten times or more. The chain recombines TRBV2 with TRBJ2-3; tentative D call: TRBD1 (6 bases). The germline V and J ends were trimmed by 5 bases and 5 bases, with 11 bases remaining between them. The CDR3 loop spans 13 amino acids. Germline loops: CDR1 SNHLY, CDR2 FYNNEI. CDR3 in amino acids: CASSRQAGDTQYF. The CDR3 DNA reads TGTGCCAGCAGTCGACAGGCGGGAGATACGCAGTATTTT.

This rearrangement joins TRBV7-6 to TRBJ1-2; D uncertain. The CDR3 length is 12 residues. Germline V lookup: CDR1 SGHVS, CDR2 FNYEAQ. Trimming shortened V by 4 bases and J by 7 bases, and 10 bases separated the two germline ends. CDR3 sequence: CASSSQEAGYTF. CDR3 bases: TGTGCCAGCAGCTCTCAGGAGGCTGGCTACACCTTC.

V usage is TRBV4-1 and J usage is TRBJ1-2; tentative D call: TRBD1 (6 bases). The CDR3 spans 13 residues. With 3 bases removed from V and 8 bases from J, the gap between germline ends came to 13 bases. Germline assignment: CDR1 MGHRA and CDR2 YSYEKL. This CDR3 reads CASSQKQGWGYTF. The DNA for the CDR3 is TGCGCCAGCAGCCAGAAACAGGGCTGGGGCTACACCTTC.

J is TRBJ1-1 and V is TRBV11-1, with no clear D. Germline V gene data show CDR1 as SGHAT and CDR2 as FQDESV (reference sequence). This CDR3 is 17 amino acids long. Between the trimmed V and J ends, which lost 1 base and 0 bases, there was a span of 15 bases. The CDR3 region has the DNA TGTGCCAGCAGCTTAGGGCCCCCGGAGGGAATGAACACTGAAGCTTTCTTT. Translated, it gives CASSLGPPEGMNTEAFF.

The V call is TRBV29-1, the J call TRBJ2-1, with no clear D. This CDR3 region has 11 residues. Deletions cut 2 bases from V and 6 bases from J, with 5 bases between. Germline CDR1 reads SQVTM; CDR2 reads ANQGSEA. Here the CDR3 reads CSVEMGNEQFF. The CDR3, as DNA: TGCAGCGTTGAAATGGGCAATGAGCAGTTCTTC.

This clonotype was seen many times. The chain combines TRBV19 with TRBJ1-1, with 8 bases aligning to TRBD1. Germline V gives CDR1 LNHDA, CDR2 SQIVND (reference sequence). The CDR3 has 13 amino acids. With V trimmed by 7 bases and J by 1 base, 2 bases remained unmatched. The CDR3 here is CASKQGGNTEAFF. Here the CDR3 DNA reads TGTGCCAGTAAACAGGGGGGGAACACTGAAGCTTTCTTT.

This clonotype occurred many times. CDR3 sequence: CVPQGESSYEQYF. The CDR3 bases are TGTGTACCTCAGGGTGAGAGCTCCTACGAGCAGTACTTC. The V gene is TRBV19, the J gene TRBJ2-7, with D possibly matching TRBD1 (5 bases). Germline CDR1 reads LNHDA; CDR2 reads SQIVND (reference sequence). The CDR3 is made up of 13 amino acids.

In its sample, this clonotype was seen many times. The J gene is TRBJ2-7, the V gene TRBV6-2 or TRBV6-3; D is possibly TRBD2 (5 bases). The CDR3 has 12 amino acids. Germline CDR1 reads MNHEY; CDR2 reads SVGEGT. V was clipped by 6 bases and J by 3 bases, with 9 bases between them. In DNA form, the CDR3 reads TGTGCCAGCAGCCTACTAGACTACGAGCAGTACTTC. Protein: CASSLLDYEQYF.

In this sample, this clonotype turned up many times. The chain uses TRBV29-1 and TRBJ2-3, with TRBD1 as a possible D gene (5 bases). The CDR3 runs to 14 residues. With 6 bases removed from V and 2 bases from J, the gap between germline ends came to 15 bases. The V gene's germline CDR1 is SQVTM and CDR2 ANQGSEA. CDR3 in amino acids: CSVSIGHPTDTQYF. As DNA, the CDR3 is TGCAGCGTCAGCATTGGACATCCCACAGATACGCAGTATTTT.

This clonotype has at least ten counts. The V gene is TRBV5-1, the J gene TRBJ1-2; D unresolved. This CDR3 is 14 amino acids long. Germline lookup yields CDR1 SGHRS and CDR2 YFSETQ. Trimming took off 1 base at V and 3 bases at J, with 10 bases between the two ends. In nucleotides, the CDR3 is TGCGCCAGCAGCTTGCAATCAGAGCACTATGGCTACACCTTC. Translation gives CASSLQSEHYGYTF. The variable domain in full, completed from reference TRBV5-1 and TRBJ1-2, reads KAGVTQTPRYLIKTRGQQVTLSCSPISGHRSVSWYQQTPGQGLQFLFEYFSETQRNKGNFPGRFSGRQFSNSRSEMNVSTLELGDSALYLCASSLQSEHYGYTFGSGTRLTVV.

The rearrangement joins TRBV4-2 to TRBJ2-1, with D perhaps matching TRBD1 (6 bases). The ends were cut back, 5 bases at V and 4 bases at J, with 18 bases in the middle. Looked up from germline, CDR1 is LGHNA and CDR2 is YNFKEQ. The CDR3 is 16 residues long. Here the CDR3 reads CASSGGIPIEYNEQFF. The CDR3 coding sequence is TGTGCCAGCAGCGGGGGCATCCCTATAGAGTACAATGAGCAGTTCTTC.